The present entry profiles one TCR beta chain with its context. Its antigen is not identified. The data stem from a study of cytomegalovirus exposure and HLA in healthy donors. The CDR3 consists of 16 residues. V shed 0 bases, J shed 6 bases, and the junction held 5 bases outside the gene matches. Germline assignment: CDR1 SGHDN and CDR2 FVKESK. Study-wide results and caveats: A likely sequencing artifact accounted for one observed cluster of highly shared sequence variants. Some TCR beta chains (164 of them) were listed as cytomegalovirus-associated.

The primer mix had 60 Vbeta and 13 Jbeta primers. Sequencing was performed with immunoSEQ multiplex PCR; in TCRdb, only in-frame clones are kept and a portion is missing. The sample shows some 160,000 clones, 65% to 85% of them seen only once. The specimen sequenced was PBMCs. This sequence joins TRBV14 and TRBJ2-1; TRBD2 aligns across 10 bases. This receptor was taken from a man aged 45-65 years in good health and CMV-seropositive. The CDR3 is CASSQDSGLASNEQFF. The CDR3 DNA is TGTGCCAGCAGCCAAGATTCGGGACTAGCGAGCAATGAGCAGTTCTTC.